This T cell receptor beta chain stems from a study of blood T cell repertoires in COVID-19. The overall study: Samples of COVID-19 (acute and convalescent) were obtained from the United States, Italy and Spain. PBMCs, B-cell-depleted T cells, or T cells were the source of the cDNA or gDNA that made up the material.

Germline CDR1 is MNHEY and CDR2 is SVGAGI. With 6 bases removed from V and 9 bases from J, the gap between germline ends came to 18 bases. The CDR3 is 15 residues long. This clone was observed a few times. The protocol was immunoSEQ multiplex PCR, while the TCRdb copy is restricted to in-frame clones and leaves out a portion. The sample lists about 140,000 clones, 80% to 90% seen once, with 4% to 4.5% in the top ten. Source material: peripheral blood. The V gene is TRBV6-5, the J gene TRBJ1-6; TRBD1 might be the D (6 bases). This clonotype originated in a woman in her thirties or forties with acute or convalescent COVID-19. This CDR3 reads CASSAVQGPSSPLHF. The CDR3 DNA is TGTGCCAGCAGCGCCGTACAGGGACCCTCTTCACCCCTCCACTTT.